What follows is one T cell receptor (beta chain) and its context. Original processing methods: Researchers report that nucleated cell counts were estimated from reference gene primer amplification. Profiled with immunoSEQ multiplex PCR; TCRdb holds only in-frame clones, not every one. The DNA was the basis for D and trimming; V, J and clone size are from that table. The sample holds tens of thousands of clones, 86% seen once. These data are taken from a study of blood T cell repertoires in COVID-19. Study overall: T cells, B-cell-depleted T cells, or PBMCs supplied cDNA or gDNA.

This CDR3 contains 14 residues. Trimming took 0 bases from V and 6 from J, leaving 8 bases between them. Germline loops: CDR1 KGHDR, CDR2 SFDVKD. Sequenced material: peripheral blood. This chain connects TRBV24-1 to TRBJ1-3; D call uncertain. The receptor comes from a man aged 60 to 69 with acute or convalescent COVID-19. CDR3 nucleotide sequence: TGTGCCACCAGTGATTTGCTACAGATAAACACCATATATTTT. This gives the protein CATSDLLQINTIYF.